Listed below are T cell receptor beta chains from one sample, sequenced in a study of blood T cell repertoires in COVID-19. Sequenced by immunoSEQ multiplex PCR; TCRdb stores in-frame clones only, minus some. This sample carries around 430,000 clones, around nine tenths of them seen once, and the ten largest clones take roughly 9.4%. Specimen: PBMCs or T cells enriched from blood (not recorded which). These TCRs come from a woman between 45 and 60 years old who had recovered from COVID-19. Both conserved end residues are part of each CDR3. D genes are given only for firm matches.

J	D	V	CDR3	DNA
TRBJ2-3	TRBD2	TRBV28	CASSIWRGATPIGDTQYF	TGTGCCAGCAGTATATGGCGGGGGGCCACGCCTATCGGGGATACGCAGTATTTT
TRBJ2-5	TRBD2	TRBV3-1/TRBV3-2	CASSQVIGGLAGGEGETQYF	TGTGCCAGCAGCCAAGTGATAGGAGGTCTAGCGGGGGGGGAGGGAGAGACCCAGTACTTC
TRBJ2-4	TRBD1	TRBV2	CASKTGDGHIQYF	TGTGCCAGTAAGACAGGGGATGGGCACATTCAGTACTTC
TRBJ1-5	TRBD1	TRBV10-3	CATRLSRGLDQPQHF	TGTGCCACCCGTCTATCCAGGGGGCTGGATCAGCCCCAGCATTTT
TRBJ2-3	.	TRBV10-3	CAIKRPGGTDTQYF	TGTGCCATCAAGAGGCCGGGTGGCACAGATACGCAGTATTTT
TRBJ2-3	TRBD2	TRBV7-9	CASSPRGDPTDTQYF	TGTGCCAGCAGCCCACGGGGGGACCCCACAGATACGCAGTATTTT
TRBJ2-3	TRBD2	TRBV25-1	CASSGSLGGMRTDTQYF	TGTGCCAGCAGTGGGTCCCTCGGGGGGATGCGAACAGATACGCAGTATTTT
TRBJ1-4	TRBD1	TRBV5-6	CASSFRDRGKLFF	TGTGCCAGCAGCTTCCGGGACAGGGGAAAACTGTTTTTT
TRBJ1-6	TRBD1	TRBV5-4	CASSLAEGAGSLHF	TGTGCCAGCAGCTTGGCCGAGGGGGCAGGGTCCCTCCACTTT
TRBJ2-5	TRBD1	TRBV2	CASGTDQETQYF	TGTGCCAGCGGGACAGACCAAGAGACCCAGTACTTC
TRBJ1-5	.	TRBV5-1	CASSLGGVSNQPQHF	TGCGCCAGCAGCTTGGGCGGGGTTAGCAATCAGCCCCAGCATTTT
TRBJ2-5	.	TRBV28	CASSSNRETQYF	TGTGCCAGCAGTTCTAACAGAGAGACCCAGTACTTC